This T cell receptor beta chain comes out of a study of T cells expressing NK-cell markers (TCRdb year 2020). Turning to the overall study: TCR beta-chain repertoires were profiled in sorted CD3+CD56+NKG2C+, CD3+CD56+NKG2C- and CD3+CD56-NKG2C+ T-cell subsets from several donors. Among the eight sequenced donors, only one was HCMV-seronegative, while the other seven were HCMV-seropositive. All eight donors whose samples were sequenced were randomly selected healthy volunteers, three of them men and five women. The libraries were sequenced on Illumina HiSeq 2000/2500, MiSeq or NextSeq, producing 2 x 150 bp reads. Beyond this particular receptor, the publication reports: It remained unclear whether the expanded NKG2C-expressing T cell clones were specific for HCMV antigens. In several donors, the dominant CD3+CD56+NKG2C+ clonotypes ranked among the top 10 CD8+ clonotypes, making up 1.0-7.0% of CD8+ T cells. Those dominant clonotypes were again the most abundant among CD3+CD56-NKG2C+ cells in a few donors, at about 28.3-65%.

A commercial ELISA kit detecting HCMV-specific IgG in serum was used to determine HCMV serostatus. Ficoll density gradient centrifugation was used to isolate peripheral blood mononuclear cells from blood. As concerns this clonotype: Its antigen is currently not known.

Instrument on record: Illumina HiSeq 2000. 5'RACE template switching, by which a universal primer site and unique molecular identifiers were added, was used to make TCR beta cDNA libraries. cDNA synthesis was primed from the TCR beta constant segment, followed by two successive PCR amplification steps. Processing in the source paper ran as follows. MIGEC handled demultiplexing of the reads and grouping by UMI, while MiTCR was used to assemble and quantify clonotypes. To remove erroneous sequences, TCR cDNA sequences were retained only when supported by two or more reads. Downstream repertoire analysis used the tcR package, and clonotypes were matched across fractions by CDR3 nucleotide sequence plus V segment. VDJmatch was used to annotate antigen specificity against VDJdb, with one amino acid substitution allowed in CDR3. Once TCRdb had reprocessed the reads, it stored one entry per CDR3 protein sequence and supplied no DNA. The V and J calls reflect TCRdb's pipeline rather than the authors' work. This sample's table has entries for fewer than 550,000 distinct CDR3 sequences. The top ten clones comprise around 1.4% of the sample.

Based on the germline V gene, the CDR1 and CDR2 sequences are SQVTM and ANQGSEA. From the cysteine up to the phenylalanine, the CDR3 has a length of 12 residues. The DNA is not on file. Sequences were obtained from blood T cells: a sorted CD56 or NKG2C T cell subset, CD4+ or CD8+ T cells, or bulk PBMC T cells (not recorded which). The chain uses TRBV29-1 and TRBJ1-3. This sequence originates from a woman aged 45 to 65 in good health. Donor details come from another sample of the same person, matched by shared clones. The CDR3 here reads CSVRGRADTIYF.